This T cell receptor beta chain was identified during a study of blood T cell repertoires in COVID-19. Looking at the study overall: Specimens from acute and convalescent COVID-19 originated in the United States, Italy and Spain.

Sequencing was performed with immunoSEQ multiplex PCR; in TCRdb, only in-frame clones are kept and a portion is missing. The table shows some 89,000 clones, with over 75% occurring only once. Sequencing used peripheral blood. The receptor comes from a man aged 55-75 years with acute or convalescent COVID-19.

CDR3 amino acids: CASSPNTAETQYF. The CDR3 region has the DNA TGTGCCAGCTCACCTAACACAGCAGAGACCCAGTACTTC. This rearrangement joins TRBV18 to TRBJ2-5; no definite D call. Germline CDR1 reads KGHSH; CDR2 reads LQKENI. The V end was cut by 3 bases, the J end by 4 bases, with 9 bases between. This CDR3 has 13 amino acids.